Listed here are 21 T cell receptor beta chains from one sample, sequenced in a study of neurological immune-mediated disorders. TCRdb re-called the 5' RACE reads with MiXCR, one entry per CDR3 protein. The data contain about 48,000 distinct CDR3 sequences, roughly 2% of them singletons. The material sequenced was PBMCs. All receptors come from a woman aged 35 to 49 with multiple sclerosis.

This chain links TRBV5-5 with TRBJ2-2, with a weak D call TRBD2 (6 bases). This CDR3 is built from 16 residues. CDR1 is SGHKS, CDR2 YYEKEE, per germline (reference sequence). Between the trimmed V and J ends, which lost 3 bases and 6 bases, there was a span of 18 bases. Written as DNA, the CDR3 is TGTGCCAGCAGCTCGTCGCTGGGAGGCTTTGCCGGGGAGCTGTTTTTT. Amino acid sequence: CASSSSLGGFAGELFF.

In its sample, this clonotype was seen many times. The chain recombines TRBV25-1 with TRBJ2-2; 7 positions agree with TRBD2. The germline CDR1 and CDR2 sequences are MGHDK and SYGVNS. J was trimmed by 2 bases and V by 3 bases; bases with no gene match: 3. This CDR3 comprises 15 residues. This chain's CDR3 is CASSDPGLNTGELFF. CDR3 in DNA: TGTGCCAGCAGTGACCCGGGACTAAACACCGGGGAGCTGTTTTTT.

This clonotype was detected ten times or more. This could be a read error, since a much larger clone is one nucleotide away. The CDR3 carries no conserved terminal phenylalanine or tryptophan, so it likely arises from a read error. The V gene is TRBV6-5, the J gene TRBJ1-4; tentatively, D is TRBD1 (5 bases). The CDR3 extends over 13 amino acids. Germline V gene sequence: CDR1 MNHEY, CDR2 SVGAGI. V lost 7 bases and J 4 bases, leaving 10 bases between the germline ends. The CDR3 is CASTRDLNEKLFC. DNA for the CDR3: TGTGCCAGCACGCGGGACCTTAATGAAAAACTGTTTTGT.

This clonotype appeared many times. The rearrangement links TRBV5-1 to TRBJ1-1; possibly TRBD1 for D (6 bases). This CDR3 has 11 residues. The V and J ends lost 1 base and 8 bases respectively, with 6 bases between them. Germline values: CDR1 SGHRS, CDR2 YFSETQ. The CDR3 reads CASSLTGEAFF. As DNA, the CDR3 is TGCGCCAGCAGCTTGACAGGGGAAGCTTTCTTT.

This clonotype was observed many times. The V and J genes are TRBV5-4 and TRBJ1-2; possibly TRBD1 for D (5 bases). Deletions cut 2 bases from V and 9 bases from J, with 14 bases between. Germline CDR1 and CDR2: SGHNT and YYREEE (reference sequence). CDR3 size: 13 residues. The CDR3 nucleotides read TGTGCCAGCAGCTTTCCCGCCCCAGGGAGCTACACCTTC. Amino acid sequence: CASSFPAPGSYTF.

This clonotype showed up many times. Just one base apart from a much larger clone, this may be a read error. The chain recombines TRBV20-1 with TRBJ2-7, with 7 bases lining up with TRBD1. This CDR3 region has 13 residues. Germline V lookup: CDR1 DFQATT, CDR2 SNEGSKA (reference sequence). The DNA for the CDR3 is TGCAGTGCTTCGGACAGGAGCTCCTACGAGAAGTACTTC. It encodes CSASDRSSYEKYF.

This clonotype was counted ten times or more. The V and J genes are TRBV15 and TRBJ1-2; 9 bases are a match to TRBD1. CDR1 LNHNV and CDR2 YYDKDF come from the germline V gene (reference sequence). V shed 3 bases and J 9 bases; nucleotides not matched to a gene: 11. The CDR3 totals 15 residues. The CDR3: CATSRDPGQGSRYTF. The CDR3 DNA follows: TGTGCCACCAGCAGGGATCCGGGACAGGGAAGTCGCTACACCTTC.

This clonotype was recorded at least ten times. This chain joins TRBV5-1 and TRBJ1-1; TRBD1 might be the D (6 bases). CDR3 length: 14 amino acids. The V gene lost 10 bases and the J gene lost 4 bases, with 20 bases spanning the gap. Germline loops: CDR1 SGHRS, CDR2 YFSETQ. The CDR3 coding sequence is TGCGCCTGCGCGAGGGGGGCTGAAGGCACTGAAGCTTTCTTT. Residues: CACARGAEGTEAFF.

This clonotype came up a few times. V is TRBV18 and J is TRBJ2-2; unclear D gene. V was pared by 2 bases and J by 7 bases, with 5 bases between. Germline CDR1 and CDR2: KGHSH and LQKENI. CDR3 length: 12 residues. The CDR3 DNA reads as TGTGCCAGCTCACCAGCTTACGGGGAGCTGTTTTTT. Its translation is CASSPAYGELFF.

This clonotype occurred many times. This chain joins TRBV20-1 and TRBJ2-3; 11 positions match TRBD2. Germline trimming cut 2 bases from V and 6 bases from J; bases unmatched to any gene: 4. This CDR3 has 14 residues. Per the germline V gene, CDR1 is DFQATT and CDR2 is SNEGSKA (reference sequence). DNA of the CDR3: TGCAGTGCTAGACCTAGCGGGGGGTCTGATACGCAGTATTTT. Its protein is CSARPSGGSDTQYF.

Many counts were recorded for this clonotype. The J gene is TRBJ1-1, the V gene TRBV6-5; D unresolved. V was shortened by 5 bases and J by 2 bases, with 9 bases between the two germline ends. CDR3 length equals 13 residues. Germline V gene sequence: CDR1 MNHEY, CDR2 SVGAGI. In DNA form, the CDR3 reads TGTGCCAGCAGTCAAGGTCATAACACTGAAGCTTTCTTT. Its protein is CASSQGHNTEAFF.

This clonotype was recorded many times. The V and J genes are TRBV5-1 and TRBJ1-1; the match to TRBD1 covers 7 bases. J lost 2 bases, V lost 8 bases, and 9 bases had no gene match. The CDR3 consists of 14 residues. Per the germline V gene, CDR1 is SGHRS and CDR2 is YFSETQ. CDR3 nucleotide sequence: TGCGCCAGTAACCGGGACAGTCCTAACACTGAAGCTTTCTTT. Its protein is CASNRDSPNTEAFF.

This clonotype has a count of ten or more. The chain uses TRBV6-2 or TRBV6-3 and TRBJ2-7; D not resolved. Per germline, CDR1 MNHEY and CDR2 SVGEGT. This CDR3 comprises 14 residues. V lost 2 bases and J 4 bases, leaving 12 bases between the germline ends. In DNA form, the CDR3 reads TGTGCCAGCAGTTACGCAGTCAGACTGTACGAGCAGTACTTC. Amino acids: CASSYAVRLYEQYF.

The table lists this clonotype with many counts. This chain joins TRBV20-1 and TRBJ1-4, with D tentatively TRBD1 (5 bases). The germline CDR1 and CDR2 sequences are DFQATT and SNEGSKA (reference sequence). The CDR3 covers 16 residues. The germline V and J ends were trimmed by 0 bases and 7 bases, with 18 bases remaining between them. CDR3 protein: CSARDTRAGWGEKLFF. The CDR3 DNA is TGCAGTGCTAGAGATACAAGGGCAGGGTGGGGTGAAAAACTGTTTTTT.

In this sample, this clonotype turned up many times. This chain joins TRBV15 and TRBJ1-5, with TRBD1 matching over 9 bases. The germline V gene encodes CDR1 LNHNV and CDR2 YYDKDF (reference sequence). V trimming: 2 bases; J trimming: 6 bases; junction bases outside the gene matches: 5. The CDR3 runs to 15 residues. The CDR3 nucleotides read TGTGCCACCAGCAGATCAGGGACAGGGACTCAGCCCCAGCATTTT. Its protein is CATSRSGTGTQPQHF. Drawing the rest from reference TRBV15 and TRBJ1-5, the complete variable domain is DAMVIQNPRYQVTQFGKPVTLSCSQTLNHNVMYWYQQKSSQAPKLLFHYYDKDFNNEADTPDNFQSRRPNTSFCFLDIRSPGLGDTAMYLCATSRSGTGTQPQHFGDGTRLSIL.

This clonotype was picked up many times. The chain combines TRBV20-1 with TRBJ1-5; the match to TRBD1 covers 10 bases. J lost 7 bases, V lost 4 bases, and 10 bases had no gene match. Germline V gives CDR1 DFQATT, CDR2 SNEGSKA (reference sequence). The CDR3 consists of 15 residues. The CDR3 reads CSATSGQGDEQPQHF. In nucleotides, the CDR3 is TGCAGTGCTACTTCTGGACAGGGGGACGAACAGCCCCAGCATTTT.

This clonotype was seen repeatedly, ten times or more. The genes are TRBV11-2 and TRBJ2-2; D is unresolved. Germline CDR1 is SGHAT and CDR2 is FQNNGV. CDR3 length: 12 amino acids. Trimming pared 3 bases from V and 4 bases from J, leaving 3 bases between. The CDR3, as DNA: TGTGCCAGCAGCTTCTTCACCGGGGAGCTGTTTTTT. Amino acid sequence: CASSFFTGELFF. The full variable domain, rest sourced from reference TRBV11-2 and TRBJ2-2, is EAGVAQSPRYKIIEKRQSVAFWCNPISGHATLYWYQQILGQGPKLLIQFQNNGVVDDSQLPKDRFSAERLKGVDSTLKIQPAKLEDSAVYLCASSFFTGELFFGEGSRLTVL.

The table lists this clonotype with many counts. The chain couples TRBV5-1 to TRBJ1-4, with unresolved D. Between the trimmed V and J ends, which lost 3 bases and 3 bases, there was a span of 12 bases. Germline CDR1 and CDR2: SGHRS and YFSETQ. The CDR3 extends over 15 amino acids. DNA of the CDR3: TGCGCCAGCAGCTCTGGGGAGGCGGCTAATGAAAAACTGTTTTTT. It translates to CASSSGEAANEKLFF.

This clonotype occurred many times. The chain joins TRBV7-8 to TRBJ2-1; 10 bases agree with TRBD2. CDR1 SGHVS and CDR2 FQNEAQ come from the germline V gene. The V segment lost 6 bases and the J segment 4 bases; nucleotides outside the gene matches: 6. This CDR3 comprises 15 residues. CDR3: CASRETSGVYNEQFF. CDR3 nucleotides: TGTGCCAGCAGAGAAACTAGCGGGGTTTACAATGAGCAGTTCTTC. Full variable domain (rest looked up from reference TRBV7-8 and TRBJ2-1): GAGVSQSPRYKVAKRGQDVALRCDPISGHVSLFWYQQALGQGPEFLTYFQNEAQLDKSGLPSDRFFAERPEGSVSTLKIQRTQQEDSAVYLCASRETSGVYNEQFFGPGTRLTVL.

This clonotype was seen at least ten times. The chain recombines TRBV5-1 with TRBJ2-1; 9 bases map to TRBD1. With V trimmed by 0 bases and J by 8 bases, 3 bases remained unmatched. The CDR3 is 14 residues long. The germline V gene has CDR1 SGHRS and CDR2 YFSETQ. The CDR3 loop reads CASSLGTGDDEQFF. CDR3 coding DNA: TGCGCCAGCAGCTTGGGGACAGGGGACGATGAGCAGTTCTTC.

This clonotype has at least ten counts. This chain links TRBV7-8 with TRBJ1-2; D remains unclear. Germline V CDR1 and CDR2: SGHVS, FQNEAQ. V gave up 5 bases and J gave up 2 bases, with 15 bases separating them. The CDR3 totals 15 residues. The CDR3 spells CASSPRRLRNYGYTF. Here the CDR3 DNA reads TGTGCCAGCAGCCCGCGGCGCCTTCGGAACTATGGCTACACCTTC.